This TCR beta chain appears in the sequencing data of a study of CD8+ T cells in alopecia areata. The wider study: Those receiving the skin were approximately 6-11-week-old female C3H/HeJ mice, whose grafts came from approximately 6-12-month-old C3H/HeJ donors with spontaneous alopecia.

Germline-derived CDR1 and CDR2 are NSHNY and SYGAGN. The CDR3 contains 14 residues. The V gene lost 0 bases and the J gene lost 0 bases, with 6 bases spanning the gap. Extracted RNA was reverse transcribed, and the resulting cDNA served as sequencing template. This table comes from immunoSEQ multiplex PCR, and its TCRdb copy is limited to in-frame clones, with some not included. The sample presents about 270,000 clones, none singletons. On the basis of CD4, CD8alpha, NKG2D, NKG2ACE and other markers, pooled cutaneous lymph node cells were sorted. In this sample, this clone turned up a few times. Its antigen is not identified. Gene names refer to mouse genes. The read is 4 residues too short to cover the CDR3 end, so that end is filled in from the germline J gene. This specimen includes other DNA sequences encoding the same CDR3. Broader study findings: Resident alphabeta T cells of normal skin are also sequenced in scalp samples. For lesional scalp, especially alopecia totalis/universalis, clonality was higher than in normal scalp.

Specimen: CD4+ T cells sorted from a lymph node. The sequence derives from a C3H/HeJ mouse with alopecia areata. These mice share the MHC haplotype H2-k. This chain uses TRBV13-1 with TRBJ1-1; no clear D. The sequenced part of the CDR3 DNA is TGTGCCAGCAGTGATGGACAAACAAACACA. Translated: CASSDGQTNT. The CDR3, in full, reads CASSDGQTNTEVFF.